A few counts support the clone carrying this T cell receptor (beta chain). Its target is not known. The CDR3 contains 14 residues. In germline, CDR1 is DFQATT, CDR2 SNEGSKA (reference sequence). The junction had 4 bases not matched to a gene; V was cut back by 1 base and J by 7 bases. The treatment was: roughly 10-day PBMC culture with coronavirus spike peptide pools or control peptides (ViraFEST assay). The data stem from a study of vaccination and CD4 T cells after COVID-19. Overall study: Samples were taken after vaccination, a median of around 76 days after dose two, with a range of 14 to 241. In the control cultures, a CEFX pool, an HIV-1 Nef pool, or no peptide was supplied.

CD4+ T cells that had been cultured provided DNA sequenced with the Oncomine TCR Beta short-read assay. TCRdb reprocessed the PCR reads with MiXCR, giving one entry per CDR3 protein. In the table there are over 9,500 distinct CDR3 sequences, roughly 54% of which are singletons. The J gene is TRBJ1-6, the V gene TRBV20-1; 7 bases agree with TRBD1. Specimen: CD4+ T cells from blood, cultured in vitro. The TCR originated in a human donor who had recovered from COVID-19. CDR3 nucleotide sequence: TGCAGTGCTAGAGTTTCGGACAGGAATTCACCCCTCCACTTT. This translates into CSARVSDRNSPLHF.